This is a list of T cell receptor beta chains from one sample in a study of early T cells in non-severe SARS-CoV-2 infection. Using its own MiXCR run on the 5' RACE reads, TCRdb lists one record per CDR3 protein. This table holds 70,000 to 85,000 distinct CDR3 sequences, about 12% found once. Sequenced input: whole blood. The receptors shown here come from an adult who was a healthcare worker with PCR-confirmed SARS-CoV-2 infection or an uninfected control (not recorded which). CDR3s include the opening cysteine and the closing phenylalanine or tryptophan. A D gene is named only where the DNA matches it firmly. Not every row has a clone size; where given, it reads once, few, many or a size class.

size,V,length,D,J,DNA,CDR3
NA,TRBV29-1,14,NA,TRBJ2-3,TGCAGCGTTCCCCCACAGGGTGTCACAGATACGCAGTATTTT,CSVPPQGVTDTQYF
many,TRBV30,13,NA,TRBJ2-5,TGTGCCTGGAGTATGGCAGGGGCAAAGACCCAGTACTTC,CAWSMAGAKTQYF
many,TRBV7-2,15,NA,TRBJ2-1,TGTGCCAGCAGCTTAGTCGCGACTAGGTCCCAGGAGCAGTTCTTC,CASSLVATRSQEQFF
NA,TRBV24-1,16,NA,TRBJ2-2,TGTGCCACCAGTGATCGGGACACCAAGAACACCGGGGAGCTGTTTTTT,CATSDRDTKNTGELFF
many,TRBV2,12,NA,TRBJ1-2,TGTGCCAGCAAAGTTGACGGCTATGGCTACACCTTC,CASKVDGYGYTF
many,TRBV6-6,11,NA,TRBJ2-7,TGTGCCAGCAGACTAGATTACGAGCAGTACTTC,CASRLDYEQYF
NA,TRBV2,14,NA,TRBJ2-7,TGTGCCAGCAAGTATGGGCGGGACTCCTACGAGCAGTACTTC,CASKYGRDSYEQYF
many,TRBV7-9,16,TRBD2,TRBJ2-3,TGTGCCAGCAGCCCTCTAGCGGGAGGGCCCTCAGATACGCAGTATTTT,CASSPLAGGPSDTQYF
NA,TRBV20-1,14,TRBD2,TRBJ2-1,TGCAGTGCTCGTAGCGGGAGTGACTACAATGAGCAGTTCTTC,CSARSGSDYNEQFF
many,TRBV7-9,15,TRBD1,TRBJ1-4,TGTGCCAGCAGCTCGGGGACAGCAACTAATGAAAAACTGTTTTTT,CASSSGTATNEKLFF
many,TRBV5-1,17,TRBD2,TRBJ2-3,TGCGCCAGCAGCTTGGACGCAGTTAGCGGGATGGGAGATACGCAGTATTTT,CASSLDAVSGMGDTQYF
NA,TRBV3-1,15,TRBD1,TRBJ1-1,TGTGCCAGCAGCCACACCGGGACAGCGAACACTGAAGCTTTCTTT,CASSHTGTANTEAFF
NA,TRBV7-9,15,NA,TRBJ2-1,TGTGCCAGCAGCTTAGACGGGGGCAGACCCAATGAGCAGTTCTTC,CASSLDGGRPNEQFF
NA,TRBV2,13,NA,TRBJ1-5,TGTGCCAGCAGTGAGGGGGTTAGGCAGCCCCAGCATTTT,CASSEGVRQPQHF
many,TRBV19,13,NA,TRBJ2-3,TGTGCCAGTAGTATAGGGGGTTTGGATACGCAGTATTTT,CASSIGGLDTQYF
few,TRBV7-3,16,TRBD2,TRBJ2-3,TGTGCCAGCAGCCAGCAGGGAGCGGGAGGGTCGGATACGCAGTATTTT,CASSQQGAGGSDTQYF
few,TRBV20-1,13,NA,TRBJ1-2,TGCAGTGCTTGGACAGAGCTGAACTATGGCTACACCTTC,CSAWTELNYGYTF
many,TRBV7-2,16,NA,TRBJ2-5,TGTGCCAGCACCCTGGCCCTTGCCCAAATGGTGGAGACCCAGTACTTC,CASTLALAQMVETQYF
few,TRBV29-1,15,TRBD2,TRBJ2-7,TGCAGCGTTGCTGCGGCGGGAGGGGGAGGGGACGAGCAGTACTTC,CSVAAAGGGGDEQYF
many,TRBV20-1,13,NA,TRBJ1-1,TGCAGTGCTAGAGATTTCCGGAACACTGAAGCTTTCTTT,CSARDFRNTEAFF
few,TRBV19,17,TRBD1,TRBJ2-7,TGTGCCAGTAGTATTGCCCCCCGACAGGGTAAAATGTACGAGCAGTACTTC,CASSIAPRQGKMYEQYF
many,TRBV29-1,12,NA,TRBJ2-7,TGCAGCGGTGTTTCGGTCTCCTACGAGCAGTACTTC,CSGVSVSYEQYF
few,TRBV30,14,NA,TRBJ1-3,TGTGCCTGGAGTCGGCAGGGTGTTGAAAACACCATATATTTT,CAWSRQGVENTIYF
few,TRBV7-9,16,NA,TRBJ2-7,TGTGCCAGCAGCCCCCAATACGTGGAGGGAGCCTACGAGCAGTACTTC,CASSPQYVEGAYEQYF
NA,TRBV11-2,16,NA,TRBJ2-3,TGTGCCAGCAGCCCCCCGTCCGGGTCCAAGCTTGGTACGCAGTATTTT,CASSPPSGSKLGTQYF
few,TRBV5-4,17,TRBD2,TRBJ2-1,TGTGCCAGCAGCACGGGGACTAGCGGGAGGGGCTACAATGAGCAGTTCTTC,CASSTGTSGRGYNEQFF
many,TRBV5-4,15,TRBD2,TRBJ2-1,TGTGCCAGCAGCTTGGGAGCGGGAGGGTACAATGAGCAGTTCTTC,CASSLGAGGYNEQFF
NA,TRBV5-4,16,TRBD2,TRBJ2-1,TGTGCCAGCAGCCCGCGGACTAGCGGGGATTACAATGAGCAGTTCTTC,CASSPRTSGDYNEQFF
NA,TRBV4-2,11,NA,TRBJ2-1,TGTGCCAGCAGCCAAGGGGGTGAGCAGTTCTTC,CASSQGGEQFF
many,TRBV20-1,12,NA,TRBJ1-2,TGCAGTGCTTCACCGGCGACTGGAGGCTACACCTTC,CSASPATGGYTF